This passage covers 3 T cell receptor beta chains from one sample sequenced in a study of blood T cell repertoires in COVID-19. Profiled with immunoSEQ multiplex PCR; TCRdb holds only in-frame clones, not every one. The top ten clones hold about 12% of a sample with roughly 40,000 clones, about 85% of them seen once. Specimen: peripheral blood. The source of these receptors is a human donor in a cohort sampled during active COVID-19.

The chain carries TRBV11-2 and TRBJ1-1, with D possibly matching TRBD1 (5 bases). This CDR3 region has 13 residues. V lost 3 bases to trimming and J lost 3 bases, with 8 bases between them. Germline loops: CDR1 SGHAT, CDR2 FQNNGV. The CDR3 spells CASSFRDDTEAFF. The CDR3 nucleotides read TGTGCCAGCAGCTTCAGGGATGACACTGAAGCTTTCTTT.

V is TRBV5-1 and J is TRBJ2-7; the match to TRBD2 covers 12 bases. After removal of 3 bases from V and 4 bases from J, the junction contained 2 bases not matched to a gene. The CDR3 consists of 14 residues. The V gene's germline CDR1 is SGHRS and CDR2 YFSETQ. The CDR3: CASSYTSGGYEQYF. The CDR3 nucleotides are TGCGCCAGCAGCTACACTAGCGGGGGGTACGAGCAGTACTTC.

V usage is TRBV6-5 and J usage is TRBJ2-7, with 8 bases identical to TRBD1. The CDR3 extends over 15 amino acids. J gave up 3 bases and V 0 bases, and 4 bases lay outside the gene matches. The V gene's germline CDR1 is MNHEY and CDR2 SVGAGI. The CDR3 nucleotides read TGTGCCAGCAGTTACTCGACCGGACAGGGCTACGAGCAGTACTTC. Its translation is CASSYSTGQGYEQYF.